The next 27 T cell receptor beta chains were all read from a single sample in a study of CD8+ T cells in alopecia areata. cDNA serving as the sequencing template came from extracted, reverse transcribed RNA. Libraries were prepared by immunoSEQ multiplex PCR; TCRdb keeps only in-frame clonotypes and omits some of them. Of around 97,000 clones detected, roughly 50% appear once; the ten largest clones hold about 8.8%. The sequencing input was CD4+ T cells sorted from blood. The source of these receptors is a human donor in good health.

The rearrangement links TRBV4-1 to TRBJ2-5, with a weak D call TRBD1 (6 bases). Germline lookup yields CDR1 MGHRA and CDR2 YSYEKL. The CDR3 runs to 13 residues. V shed 0 bases and J shed 4 bases, with 6 bases lying between them. The CDR3 nucleotides are TGCGCCAGCAGCCAAGACAGGGGAGAGACCCAGTACTTC. Protein: CASSQDRGETQYF.

In this sample, this clone turned up a few times. V gene TRBV29-1 combines with J gene TRBJ2-3; weak D call: TRBD1 (5 bases). The germline CDR1 and CDR2 sequences are SQVTM and ANQGSEA. The CDR3 loop spans 13 amino acids. V was pared by 8 bases and J by 1 base, with 13 bases between. The CDR3 DNA reads as TGCAGCTCCAGGGTAGACGGCACAGATACGCAGTATTTT. This sequence encodes CSSRVDGTDTQYF.

The gene calls are TRBV10-3 and TRBJ2-3; D not resolved. Trimming stripped 0 bases from V and 2 bases from J, with 6 bases between. The CDR3 is made up of 14 amino acids. Germline V CDR1 and CDR2: ENHRY, SYGVKD. The CDR3 DNA sequence: TGTGCCATCAGTGAGTCGAGCCACACAGATACGCAGTATTTT. It specifies CAISESSHTDTQYF.

This sequence joins TRBV5-1 and TRBJ1-1; D unclear. Germline assignment: CDR1 SGHRS and CDR2 YFSETQ. Trimming pared 0 bases from V and 1 base from J, leaving 4 bases between. The CDR3 loop spans 13 amino acids. The CDR3 DNA follows: TGCGCCAGCAGCTTGGATCGGAACACTGAAGCTTTCTTT. It translates to CASSLDRNTEAFF.

The genes are TRBV28 and TRBJ1-6; D gene uncertain. Germline V gives CDR1 MDHEN, CDR2 SYDVKM. V was pared by 6 bases and J by 7 bases, with 7 bases between. CDR3 length: 12 residues. The CDR3 spells CASSSQNSPLHF. CDR3 nucleotides: TGTGCCAGCAGCTCCCAGAATTCACCCCTCCACTTT.

This chain uses TRBV29-1 with TRBJ1-3; D is uncertain. CDR3 length: 13 residues. Germline V gives CDR1 SQVTM, CDR2 ANQGSEA. The germline V and J ends were trimmed by 4 bases and 3 bases, with 10 bases remaining between them. DNA of the CDR3: TGCAGCGTTGGTCCGGGGAATGGAAACACCATATATTTT. It translates to CSVGPGNGNTIYF.

This clone has more than one count but fewer than ten. The chain combines TRBV19 with TRBJ2-4; D uncertain. In germline, CDR1 is LNHDA, CDR2 SQIVND (reference sequence). This CDR3 is 11 amino acids long. Trimming took 8 bases from V and 4 from J, leaving 6 bases between them. CDR3 sequence: CASAWKNIQYF. The CDR3 nucleotides read TGTGCCAGTGCTTGGAAAAACATTCAGTACTTC.

The chain employs TRBV29-1 and TRBJ1-1, with a tentative D call TRBD1 (5 bases). This CDR3 spans 14 amino acids. V was clipped by 1 base and J by 5 bases, with 14 bases between them. The germline CDR1 and CDR2 sequences are SQVTM and ANQGSEA. The CDR3 nucleotides are TGCAGCGTTGAAGGGGAGTGGGGGGTTACTGAAGCTTTCTTT. Translating it yields CSVEGEWGVTEAFF. The variable domain in full, with the rest retrieved from reference TRBV29-1 and TRBJ1-1, is SAVISQKPSRDICQRGTSLTIQCQVDSQVTMMFWYRQQPGQSLTLIATANQGSEATYESGFVIDKFPISRPNLTFSTLTVSNMSPEDSSIYLCSVEGEWGVTEAFFGQGTRLTVV.

This clone was detected a few times. The chain has TRBV28 and TRBJ2-2, with 8 bases aligning to TRBD1. With V trimmed by 6 bases and J by 2 bases, 5 bases remained unmatched. Germline CDR1 and CDR2: MDHEN and SYDVKM. This CDR3 comprises 15 residues. CDR3 amino acids: CASRQGGHNTGELFF. CDR3 DNA sequence: TGTGCCAGCAGACAGGGGGGACATAACACCGGGGAGCTGTTTTTT.

This clone was found a few times. The gene calls are TRBV2 and TRBJ1-5, with D possibly TRBD1 on 5 matching bases. This CDR3 is built from 13 residues. Germline assignment: CDR1 SNHLY and CDR2 FYNNEI. The germline V and J ends were trimmed by 3 bases and 2 bases, with 5 bases remaining between them. The CDR3 DNA is TGTGCCAGCAGTGAGGGGGGCAATCAGCCCCAGCATTTT. As protein: CASSEGGNQPQHF.

This clone was recorded a few times. The rearrangement uses TRBV6-4 and TRBJ2-3; 9 bases fit TRBD2. The CDR3 is 16 residues long. The trim removed 3 bases at V and 2 bases at J, leaving 6 bases unmatched. CDR1 is MRHNA, CDR2 SNTAGT, per germline. CDR3 nucleotides: TGTGCCAGCAGTGAGCGGGGGGGCTTTATCACAGATACGCAGTATTTT. As protein: CASSERGGFITDTQYF.

The chain links TRBV7-9 to TRBJ2-3; D is unclear. Trimming removed 8 bases at V and 2 bases at J, with 8 bases between. The CDR3 consists of 12 residues. Germline lookup yields CDR1 SEHNR and CDR2 FQNEAQ (reference sequence). This CDR3 is CASDADTDTQYF. Written as DNA, the CDR3 is TGTGCCAGCGACGCGGACACAGATACGCAGTATTTT.

The chain links TRBV7-9 to TRBJ2-3, with unresolved D. V lost 1 base and J 4 bases, leaving 6 bases between the germline ends. From germline, CDR1 is SEHNR and CDR2 FQNEAQ (reference sequence). The CDR3 contains 13 residues. DNA of the CDR3: TGTGCCAGCAGCTTAGGGTCCTCAGATACGCAGTATTTT. Its translation: CASSLGSSDTQYF.

This chain uses TRBV7-2 with TRBJ2-7, with D tentatively TRBD2 (5 bases). Trimming removed 5 bases at V and 3 bases at J, with 14 bases between. This CDR3 spans 14 amino acids. Germline V gives CDR1 SGHTA, CDR2 FQGNSA. The CDR3 coding sequence is TGTGCCAGCAGCCCGACCGCCGGGAACTACGAGCAGTACTTC. Translating gives CASSPTAGNYEQYF.

The V gene is TRBV6-6, the J gene TRBJ2-7; D possibly uses TRBD1 or TRBD2 (6 bases each). The CDR3 length is 13 residues. Looked up from germline, CDR1 is MNHNY and CDR2 is SVGAGI (reference sequence). Trimming left V 11 bases short and J 3 bases short, with 17 bases between. The CDR3 DNA reads as TGTGCCGCTCGGGGGCAGACCCTCTACGAGCAGTACTTC. Its protein product is CAARGQTLYEQYF.

This clone was found once. J is TRBJ2-7 and V is TRBV9; D gene ambiguous. V was clipped by 0 bases and J by 3 bases, with 10 bases between them. Germline lookup yields CDR1 SGDLS and CDR2 YYNGEE. This CDR3 is built from 14 residues. The CDR3 loop reads CASSVADHLYEQYF. CDR3 DNA sequence: TGTGCCAGCAGCGTAGCGGACCATCTCTACGAGCAGTACTTC.

The rearrangement uses TRBV30 and TRBJ1-6; weak D call: TRBD1 (6 bases). Trimming took off 3 bases at V and 4 bases at J, with 13 bases between the two ends. Looked up from germline, CDR1 is GTSNPN and CDR2 is SVGIG (reference sequence). This CDR3 region has 15 residues. The CDR3: CAWRPGQRYNSPLHF. DNA for the CDR3: TGTGCCTGGAGACCCGGACAGAGATATAATTCACCCCTCCACTTT.

Within the sample, this clone is medium-sized. The chain carries TRBV5-6 and TRBJ1-6; no clear D gene. The CDR3 consists of 16 residues. Germline CDR1 and CDR2: SGHDT and YYEEEE. The ends were cut back, 3 bases at V and 7 bases at J, with 17 bases in the middle. The CDR3 DNA sequence: TGTGCCAGCAGCTCTACCACCAGGACGAGGAATTCACCCCTCCACTTT. The encoded protein is CASSSTTRTRNSPLHF.

This clone was observed a handful of times. The gene calls are TRBV30 and TRBJ2-7; no definite D call. This CDR3 contains 11 residues. V was pared by 1 base and J by 5 bases, with 6 bases between. The germline V gene has CDR1 GTSNPN and CDR2 SVGIG (reference sequence). CDR3 loop: CAWSEVDEQYF. CDR3 in DNA: TGTGCCTGGAGTGAAGTCGACGAGCAGTACTTC.

V usage is TRBV7-2 and J usage is TRBJ2-7; TRBD2 agrees at 8 bases. This CDR3 is 15 amino acids long. V shed 3 bases and J 0 bases; nucleotides not matched to a gene: 4. The germline gives CDR1 SGHTA, CDR2 FQGNSA. CDR3 sequence (DNA): TGTGCCAGCAGCTTGGGCGGGGGGTCCTCCTACGAGCAGTACTTC. It encodes CASSLGGGSSYEQYF.

The chain couples TRBV2 to TRBJ1-4; 8 bases map to TRBD1. The CDR3 length is 14 residues. Trimming removed 6 bases from V and 8 bases from J; junction bases left unmatched: 8. Germline CDR1 and CDR2: SNHLY and FYNNEI. CDR3 nucleotides: TGTGCCAGCAGCTCCCGTGACAGGGGAGAAAAACTGTTTTTT. This encodes CASSSRDRGEKLFF.

This sequence joins TRBV29-1 and TRBJ1-3; D ambiguous. The CDR3 loop spans 13 amino acids. CDR1 is SQVTM, CDR2 ANQGSEA, per germline. Between the trimmed V and J ends, which lost 4 bases and 1 base, there was a span of 8 bases. The CDR3, as DNA: TGCAGCGTTGTTCTTTATTCTGGAAACACCATATATTTT. Amino acids: CSVVLYSGNTIYF.

V gene TRBV30 combines with J gene TRBJ2-3, with 7 nucleotides matching TRBD1. CDR1 GTSNPN and CDR2 SVGIG come from the germline V gene (reference sequence). The CDR3 has 16 residues. V was pared by 0 bases and J by 1 base, with 7 bases of the junction left unmatched. CDR3 loop: CAWSVLSGTGTDTQYF. The CDR3 bases are TGTGCCTGGAGTGTCCTGTCCGGGACAGGCACAGATACGCAGTATTTT.

This clone was seen more than once but under ten times. This chain connects TRBV9 to TRBJ2-7; D unresolved. Germline V CDR1 and CDR2: SGDLS, YYNGEE. The CDR3 has 12 residues. Deletions cut 4 bases from V and 6 bases from J, with 11 bases between. CDR3 in DNA: TGTGCCAGCAGCCCCGTACGAGGCGAGCAGTACTTC. Amino acid sequence: CASSPVRGEQYF.

The rearrangement joins TRBV2 to TRBJ2-5; TRBD2 matches 9 bases. CDR1 and CDR2 (germline): SNHLY, FYNNEI. V trimming: 4 bases; J trimming: 2 bases; junction bases outside the gene matches: 5. The CDR3 loop spans 15 amino acids. The CDR3 DNA follows: TGTGCCAGCAGTGGGCGGGGGGGCCGGCAAGAGACCCAGTACTTC. Amino acids: CASSGRGGRQETQYF.

This chain joins TRBV7-9 and TRBJ2-7; 7 bases fit TRBD1. Germline lookup yields CDR1 SEHNR and CDR2 FQNEAQ (reference sequence). Germline trimming cut 5 bases from V and 3 bases from J; bases unmatched to any gene: 10. CDR3 length equals 15 residues. CDR3 in DNA: TGTGCCAGCAGCCCAAACCGGGACAGTTTCTACGAGCAGTACTTC. This encodes CASSPNRDSFYEQYF. Based on the CDR3 plus reference TRBV7-9 and TRBJ2-7, the full variable domain is DTGVSQNPRHKITKRGQNVTFRCDPISEHNRLYWYRQTLGQGPEFLTYFQNEAQLEKSRLLSDRFSAERPKGSFSTLEIQRTEQGDSAMYLCASSPNRDSFYEQYFGPGTRLTVT.

This CDR3 is CASSLGDPRWYEQYF. Written as DNA, the CDR3 is TGCGCCAGCAGCTTGGGGGACCCCCGCTGGTACGAGCAGTACTTC. The V gene is TRBV5-1, the J gene TRBJ2-7; either TRBD1 or TRBD2 may fit D (5 bases each). Per germline, CDR1 SGHRS and CDR2 YFSETQ. The CDR3 sequence is 15 residues long. V lost 0 bases, J lost 4 bases, and 14 bases lay in between.